This T cell receptor beta chain stems from a study of blood T cell repertoires in COVID-19. For the study at large: Donors in the United States, Italy and Spain gave samples during acute or convalescent COVID-19. The analysed material was cDNA or gDNA that came from T cells, B-cell-depleted T cells, or PBMCs.

TCRdb's table, derived via immunoSEQ multiplex PCR, lists solely in-frame clones and lacks some. The top ten hold over 0.75% of the sample, which has 200,000 to 250,000 clones, roughly 90% seen once. With V trimmed by 4 bases and J by 7 bases, 11 bases remained unmatched. The CDR3 has 17 residues. Germline values: CDR1 LGHNA, CDR2 YNFKEQ. The Seattle patients, enrolled during active infection, were followed longitudinally. The rearrangement uses TRBV4-2 and TRBJ1-6, with 9 bases matching TRBD1. The sequence was obtained from a man between 60 and 70 years old with COVID-19, enrolled during active disease. The sequencing sample was made of peripheral blood. The CDR3 DNA sequence: TGTGCCAGCAGCCTAACAGGGGGCCGGGCCAGCAATTCACCCCTCCACTTT. Translation: CASSLTGGRASNSPLHF.